Shown below are 18 T cell receptor beta chains from a single sample sequenced in a study of T cells in Graves' hyperthyroidism and ophthalmopathy. RNA transcripts provided the source from which TCR beta CDR3 regions were amplified. HTBI primers were employed in a first-round RT-PCR of the TCR CDR3. TCRdb itself ran the multiplex PCR reads through MiXCR, one entry per CDR3 protein. The sample carries 690,000 or so distinct CDR3 sequences, 15% to 20% recorded once. The sequenced sample was blood. The receptors originated from a woman in her forties or fifties with Graves' hyperthyroidism that later progressed to Graves' ophthalmopathy.

This clonotype was counted many times. J is TRBJ1-5 and V is TRBV2; D might be TRBD1 (5 bases). CDR1 is SNHLY and CDR2 is FYNNEI in the germline V gene. The length of the CDR3 is 13 residues. The germline V and J ends were trimmed by 7 bases and 7 bases, with 14 bases remaining between them. The CDR3 region is CASIFDQGQPQHF. The CDR3 nucleotides read TGTGCCAGCATCTTTGACCAGGGACAGCCCCAGCATTTT.

The chain uses TRBV24-1 and TRBJ2-7; 7 nucleotides match TRBD1. V dropped 10 bases and J dropped 2; count of bases not matched to a gene: 7. The V gene's germline CDR1 is KGHDR and CDR2 SFDVKD. This CDR3 contains 13 residues. CDR3 in DNA: TGTGCCACAGCCGGGACAGCTACCTACGAGCAGTACTTC. Protein: CATAGTATYEQYF.

The rearrangement links TRBV6-5 to TRBJ1-2; the match to TRBD1 covers 10 bases. CDR1 MNHEY and CDR2 SVGAGI come from the germline V gene. The J segment lost 10 bases and the V segment lost 3 bases, leaving 8 bases of the junction unmatched. The length of the CDR3 is 14 residues. DNA of the CDR3: TGTGCCAGCAGTTATATTCGGGGACAGGGGCCCTACACCTTC. Amino acids: CASSYIRGQGPYTF.

This clonotype was seen ten or more times. The chain employs TRBV9 and TRBJ2-7, with 11 bases fitting TRBD1. V dropped 0 bases and J dropped 4; count of bases not matched to a gene: 6. Germline values: CDR1 SGDLS, CDR2 YYNGEE. The CDR3 spans 16 residues. The CDR3 DNA reads TGTGCCAGCAGCGTAGGAGGACAGGGGGCGATATACGAGCAGTACTTC. It is translated as CASSVGGQGAIYEQYF.

Comment on this clonotype: A clone one base away is much larger, so this may be a read error. The conserved final phenylalanine or tryptophan is absent from the CDR3, which likely points to a read error. The chain combines TRBV7-6 with TRBJ1-1; D ambiguous. Looked up from germline, CDR1 is SGHVS and CDR2 is FNYEAQ. V dropped 8 bases and J dropped 3 bases, with 13 bases sitting between them. The CDR3 runs 13 residues. The CDR3 bases are TGTGCCAGCGTGGCCGGTTTGGACACTGAAGCTTTCTCT. This codes for CASVAGLDTEAFS.

The V and J genes are TRBV19 and TRBJ1-2, with D possibly TRBD1 on 5 matching bases. Trimming removed 7 bases from V and 6 bases from J, with 18 bases in between. Looked up from germline, CDR1 is LNHDA and CDR2 is SQIVND (reference sequence). The CDR3 sequence is 14 residues long. The CDR3 region is CASTNEGPAHGYTF. CDR3 in DNA: TGTGCCAGTACCAACGAGGGGCCCGCGCATGGCTACACCTTC. Based on the CDR3 plus reference TRBV19 and TRBJ1-2, the full variable domain is DGGITQSPKYLFRKEGQNVTLSCEQNLNHDAMYWYRQDPGQGLRLIYYSQIVNDFQKGDIAEGYSVSREKKESFPLTVTSAQKNPTAFYLCASTNEGPAHGYTFGSGTRLTVV.

This clonotype occurred many times. The chain links TRBV12-3 or TRBV12-4 to TRBJ2-1; weak D call: TRBD2 (6 bases). V was cut by 3 bases and J by 1 base, with 10 bases left in between. CDR3 length equals 15 residues. CDR3 bases: TGTGCCAGCAGTTTCCGGGGGAGATCCTACAATGAGCAGTTCTTC. This sequence encodes CASSFRGRSYNEQFF.

This clonotype was detected only a few times. The chain is built from TRBV27 and TRBJ1-1; no reliable D call. The V and J ends lost 2 bases and 3 bases respectively, with 13 bases between them. Germline V gives CDR1 MNHEY, CDR2 SMNVEV (reference sequence). This CDR3 comprises 15 residues. The DNA of the CDR3 is TGTGCCAGCAGTTTAACTCTCAGCCTATACACTGAAGCTTTCTTT. Encoded protein: CASSLTLSLYTEAFF.

The chain is built from TRBV2 and TRBJ1-3, with D unresolved. The CDR3 runs 12 residues. The V gene lost 8 bases and the J gene lost 6 bases, with 11 bases spanning the gap. Germline assignment: CDR1 SNHLY and CDR2 FYNNEI. CDR3 in amino acids: CASSDKKNTIYF. In nucleotides, the CDR3 is TGTGCCAGCTCGGATAAAAAAAACACCATATATTTT.

This clonotype has at least ten counts. The V and J genes are TRBV2 and TRBJ1-1; perhaps TRBD1 as D (6 bases). CDR1 is SNHLY and CDR2 is FYNNEI in the germline V gene. Trimming pared 2 bases from V and 11 bases from J, leaving 12 bases between. CDR3 length: 12 amino acids. The CDR3 DNA follows: TGTGCCAGCAGTGAATTGGCAGGGGTGGCTTTCTTT. Translated: CASSELAGVAFF. Using reference TRBV2 and TRBJ1-1 for the parts outside the CDR3, the full variable domain is EPEVTQTPSHQVTQMGQEVILRCVPISNHLYFYWYRQILGQKVEFLVSFYNNEISEKSEIFDDQFSVERPDGSNFTLKIRSTKLEDSAMYFCASSELAGVAFFGQGTRLTVV.

In this sample, this clonotype turned up many times. The chain employs TRBV12-5 and TRBJ1-1; D is ambiguous. The CDR3 totals 13 residues. CDR1 LGHNT and CDR2 FRNRAP come from the germline V gene. V dropped 0 bases and J dropped 3 bases, with 5 bases sitting between them. CDR3 sequence: CASGLVRDTEAFF. The CDR3, as DNA: TGTGCTAGTGGTTTGGTACGTGACACTGAAGCTTTCTTT. Filled out from reference TRBV12-5 and TRBJ1-1, the complete variable domain reads DARVTQTPRHKVTEMGQEVTMRCQPILGHNTVFWYRQTMMQGLELLAYFRNRAPLDDSGMPKDRFSAEMPDATLATLKIQPSEPRDSAVYFCASGLVRDTEAFFGQGTRLTVV.

This clonotype was seen a single time. Compared with germline, one end of the junction differs, possibly owing to a read error. The rearrangement uses TRBV7-2 and TRBJ2-7; weak D call: TRBD2 (6 bases). The V gene's germline CDR1 is SGHTA and CDR2 FQGNSA. CDR3 length equals 15 residues. The DNA of the CDR3 is TGTGCCAGCAGATTAGGGACTTCTGGATCCTACGAGCAGTACTTC. Its protein is CASRLGTSGSYEQYF.

The gene calls are TRBV5-1 and TRBJ1-1; 9 bases fit TRBD1. There are 14 residues in the CDR3. Germline V gene lookup returns CDR1 SGHRS and CDR2 YFSETQ. V shed 4 bases, J shed 6 bases, and the junction held 7 bases outside the gene matches. CDR3 protein: CASSHGQGIPEAFF. Written as DNA, the CDR3 is TGCGCCAGCAGCCACGGACAGGGGATCCCTGAAGCTTTCTTT. The full variable domain, in which reference TRBV5-1 and TRBJ1-1 provide the parts outside the CDR3, is KAGVTQTPRYLIKTRGQQVTLSCSPISGHRSVSWYQQTPGQGLQFLFEYFSETQRNKGNFPGRFSGRQFSNSRSEMNVSTLELGDSALYLCASSHGQGIPEAFFGQGTRLTVV.

This clonotype was seen ten or more times. V and J are TRBV2 and TRBJ1-6; 11 nucleotides agree with TRBD1. V shed 5 bases, J shed 4 bases, and the junction held 1 base outside the gene matches. CDR3 length: 15 amino acids. Germline assignment: CDR1 SNHLY and CDR2 FYNNEI. CDR3 in amino acids: CASSRDRGYNSPLHF. In DNA form, the CDR3 reads TGTGCCAGCAGTAGGGACAGGGGGTATAATTCACCCCTCCACTTT.

The genes are TRBV2 and TRBJ1-6, with 7 bases fitting TRBD1. V gave up 4 bases and J gave up 7 bases; unmatched junction bases: 7. CDR1 and CDR2 (germline): SNHLY, FYNNEI. This CDR3 is built from 15 residues. The CDR3: CASSVMGQPNSPLHF. The CDR3 DNA follows: TGTGCCAGCAGTGTTATGGGACAGCCAAATTCACCCCTCCACTTT.

This clonotype was counted a few times. The chain recombines TRBV7-9 with TRBJ1-4; D unresolved. The CDR3 is 16 residues long. In germline, CDR1 is SEHNR, CDR2 FQNEAQ (reference sequence). Trimming removed 5 bases at V and 4 bases at J, with 17 bases between. The CDR3 nucleotides read TGTGCCAGCAGCAAAGGACCCGGGATTGGTAATGAAAAACTGTTTTTT. Translated, it gives CASSKGPGIGNEKLFF.

This clonotype has ten or more counts. J is TRBJ2-3 and V is TRBV12-3 or TRBV12-4, with D possibly matching TRBD1 (6 bases). Between the trimmed V and J ends, which lost 2 bases and 6 bases, there was a span of 12 bases. The CDR3 spans 14 residues. CDR3 protein: CASSLRGGADTQYF. CDR3 coding DNA: TGTGCCAGCAGTTTACGAGGGGGTGCTGATACGCAGTATTTT.

Many counts were recorded for this clonotype. V gene TRBV11-1 combines with J gene TRBJ1-1; D perhaps matches TRBD1 (6 bases). Germline lookup yields CDR1 SGHAT and CDR2 FQDESV (reference sequence). This CDR3 comprises 14 residues. V lost 6 bases to trimming and J lost 5 bases, with 16 bases between them. Here the CDR3 DNA reads TGTGCCAGCAGTCTAGACGGGGGCGAGACTGAAGCTTTCTTT. It is translated as CASSLDGGETEAFF.